The clone carrying this T cell receptor (beta chain) was seen repeatedly, ten times or more. This sample was taken from a study of T cell repertoires in cytomegalovirus infection. Study at large: Based on public TCR beta signatures, there were indications of CMV infection and of a matching HLA type.

TCRdb reprocessed the reads with MiXCR, giving one entry per CDR3 protein. Counted here are 65,000 to 90,000 distinct CDR3 sequences, approximately 3.7% occurring once; the ten biggest clones make up under 6%. V was pared by 4 bases and J by 9 bases, with 7 bases of the junction left unmatched. There are 15 residues in the CDR3. Per germline, CDR1 MNHEY and CDR2 SVGEGT. V and J are TRBV6-2 or TRBV6-3 and TRBJ2-1, with TRBD2 matching 12 bases. The TCR was taken from a human donor in good health (CMV status not recorded). Some clones in this sample may be carry-over from other donors' samples. The specimen was PBMCs. The CDR3 is CASSSPGLAGREQFF. In DNA, the CDR3 is TGTGCCAGCAGTTCCCCGGGACTAGCGGGTCGTGAGCAGTTCTTC.